This T cell receptor (beta chain) was captured in a study of shared clonotypes between healthy human individuals. Overall study findings and caveats: Memory subsets generally showed smaller estimated richness than naive subsets did.

Profiled with immunoSEQ multiplex PCR; TCRdb holds only in-frame clones, not every one. Of about 800,000 clones listed, roughly 96% are singletons. Naive CD8 cells comprised CD45RO-negative, CCR7-positively selected cells, excluding terminally differentiated effector memory CD45RA+ cells. Germline V CDR1 and CDR2: MGHRA, YSYEKL. The CDR3 is made up of 13 amino acids. Trimming pared 3 bases from V and 5 bases from J, leaving 11 bases between. Comments on this clone: Its antigen is unidentified.

The specimen sequenced was naive CD8+ T cells sorted from blood. This rearrangement joins TRBV4-1 to TRBJ2-7; D perhaps matches TRBD2 (5 bases). This clonotype was sampled from a man aged 25 to 45 in good health. CDR3 amino acids: CASSHTRFDEQYF. The CDR3 coding sequence is TGCGCCAGCAGCCATACTAGGTTTGACGAGCAGTACTTC.